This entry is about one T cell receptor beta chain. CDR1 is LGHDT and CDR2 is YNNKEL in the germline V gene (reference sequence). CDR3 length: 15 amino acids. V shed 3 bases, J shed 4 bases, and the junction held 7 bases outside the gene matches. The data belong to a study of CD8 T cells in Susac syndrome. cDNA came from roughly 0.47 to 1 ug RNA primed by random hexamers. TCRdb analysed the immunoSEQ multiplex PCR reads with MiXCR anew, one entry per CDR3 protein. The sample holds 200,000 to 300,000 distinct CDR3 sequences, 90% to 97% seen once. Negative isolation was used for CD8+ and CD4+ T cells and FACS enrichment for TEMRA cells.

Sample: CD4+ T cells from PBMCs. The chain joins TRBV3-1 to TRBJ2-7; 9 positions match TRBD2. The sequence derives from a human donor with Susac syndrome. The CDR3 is CASSHPGTSLYEQYF. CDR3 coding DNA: TGTGCCAGCAGCCACCCCGGGACTAGCTTGTACGAGCAGTACTTC.